This T cell receptor (beta chain) was identified in a study of lymphopenia after photon versus proton radiotherapy. Study-wide points: Under photons, naive T cells and diversity fell while effector/memory populations rose.

Of note for this clone: Its antigen remains unidentified.

Repertoires were generated with immunoSEQ multiplex PCR, while TCRdb's copy carries only in-frame clones and drops some. This repertoire shows 18,000 or so clones, around 85% found once; its top ten account for 10%. The receptor comes from a man between 65 and 85 years old with pancreatic cancer. The sample consisted of peripheral blood, taken from a patient treated with proton-based radiotherapy.

CDR3 residues: CASSYPGIRGETQYF. DNA of the CDR3: TGTGCCAGCAGCTACCCAGGGATCCGGGGAGAGACCCAGTACTTC. The chain joins TRBV5-4 to TRBJ2-5; D is perhaps TRBD1 or TRBD2 (5 bases each). The CDR3 consists of 15 residues. Germline CDR1 SGHNT, CDR2 YYREEE (reference sequence). The V end lost 3 bases, the J end lost 4 bases, and 16 bases lay between the germline ends.